A single sample gave rise to the 8 T cell receptor beta chains below, sequenced in a study of shared T cell receptors in the human thymus. The repertoire was sequenced with immunoSEQ multiplex PCR; TCRdb's copy has only in-frame clones and lacks some. The sample has about 710,000 clones, around 87% seen once. These data were likewise used in another study, on human thymus T cells.

Sequenced material: thymocytes. Every receptor here comes from a boy under three years old with a congenital heart defect.

This clone has just a few counts. V usage is TRBV15 and J usage is TRBJ1-2; the match to TRBD1 covers 9 bases. V gave up 3 bases and J gave up 8 bases; unmatched junction bases: 7. This CDR3 is built from 14 residues. The germline V gene has CDR1 LNHNV and CDR2 YYDKDF (reference sequence). DNA of the CDR3: TGTGCCACCAGCAGTCGGACAGGGGAAAAGGGCTACACCTTC. Amino acid sequence: CATSSRTGEKGYTF. Full variable domain (remainder filled in from reference TRBV15 and TRBJ1-2): DAMVIQNPRYQVTQFGKPVTLSCSQTLNHNVMYWYQQKSSQAPKLLFHYYDKDFNNEADTPDNFQSRRPNTSFCFLDIRSPGLGDTAMYLCATSSRTGEKGYTFGSGTRLTVV.

This clone was counted a single time. CDR3 protein: CASKGVPGQEAYGYTF. In nucleotides, the CDR3 is TGTGCCAGCAAAGGCGTGCCGGGACAGGAGGCCTATGGCTACACCTTC. The genes are TRBV2 and TRBJ1-2; 8 bases match TRBD1. The J segment lost 4 bases and the V segment lost 7 bases, leaving 14 bases of the junction unmatched. The CDR3 has 16 amino acids. Germline-derived CDR1 and CDR2 are SNHLY and FYNNEI.

This rearrangement joins TRBV27 to TRBJ1-2; 10 bases map to TRBD1. V was clipped by 7 bases and J by 3 bases; unmatched bases: 8. Germline-derived CDR1 and CDR2 are MNHEY and SMNVEV (reference sequence). There are 15 residues in the CDR3. The CDR3 reads CASKRDRGLDYGYTF. CDR3 bases: TGTGCCAGCAAGAGGGACAGGGGACTTGACTATGGCTACACCTTC.

A few counts support this clone. The chain carries TRBV19 and TRBJ1-5, with D uncertain. Germline V CDR1 and CDR2: LNHDA, SQIVND (reference sequence). The CDR3 covers 19 residues. Trimming took 1 base from V and 7 from J, leaving 26 bases between them. The chain's CDR3 is CASSIGFEVLTSLSQPQHF. The DNA for the CDR3 is TGTGCCAGTAGTATAGGTTTTGAGGTTCTAACCTCATTAAGCCAGCCCCAGCATTTT. Using reference TRBV19 and TRBJ1-5 for the parts outside the CDR3, the full variable domain is DGGITQSPKYLFRKEGQNVTLSCEQNLNHDAMYWYRQDPGQGLRLIYYSQIVNDFQKGDIAEGYSVSREKKESFPLTVTSAQKNPTAFYLCASSIGFEVLTSLSQPQHFGDGTRLSIL.

The chain employs TRBV15 and TRBJ1-2; TRBD1 matches 7 bases. This CDR3 spans 23 amino acids. Germline V gene sequence: CDR1 LNHNV, CDR2 YYDKDF (reference sequence). V lost 3 bases and J lost 10; bases outside the gene matches: 38. CDR3 in amino acids: CATSRGDLSIHRTGTGVAIDYTF. CDR3 coding DNA: TGTGCCACCAGCAGGGGTGATCTGTCCATCCATAGGACAGGCACCGGGGTAGCTATTGACTACACCTTC. The full variable domain, with the rest looked up from reference TRBV15 and TRBJ1-2, is DAMVIQNPRYQVTQFGKPVTLSCSQTLNHNVMYWYQQKSSQAPKLLFHYYDKDFNNEADTPDNFQSRRPNTSFCFLDIRSPGLGDTAMYLCATSRGDLSIHRTGTGVAIDYTFGSGTRLTVV.

V and J are TRBV18 and TRBJ2-7, with D hard to call. V was trimmed by 0 bases and J by 2 bases, leaving 20 bases between them. The CDR3 spans 18 residues. Germline values: CDR1 KGHSH, CDR2 LQKENI. The CDR3 spells CASSPPGRVGQAAYEQYF. Here the CDR3 DNA reads TGTGCCAGCTCACCACCGGGTCGAGTGGGTCAGGCAGCCTACGAGCAGTACTTC.

This clone was seen just once. This chain links TRBV4-1 with TRBJ1-1, with D hard to call. Germline loops: CDR1 MGHRA, CDR2 YSYEKL. Deletions cut 3 bases from V and 7 bases from J, with 18 bases between. The CDR3 runs to 15 residues. CDR3 in amino acids: CASSHWQAGGIEAFF. The CDR3 DNA reads TGCGCCAGCAGCCACTGGCAGGCGGGTGGTATTGAAGCTTTCTTT.

V usage is TRBV9 and J usage is TRBJ2-3, with TRBD1 matching 8 bases. Losses at the gene ends were 3 bases for V and 1 base for J; bases not matched to a gene: 4. In germline, CDR1 is SGDLS, CDR2 YYNGEE. The CDR3 runs to 15 residues. The CDR3 DNA reads TGTGCCAGCAGCGGCGACAGGGGTGGCACAGATACGCAGTATTTT. Protein sequence: CASSGDRGGTDTQYF.